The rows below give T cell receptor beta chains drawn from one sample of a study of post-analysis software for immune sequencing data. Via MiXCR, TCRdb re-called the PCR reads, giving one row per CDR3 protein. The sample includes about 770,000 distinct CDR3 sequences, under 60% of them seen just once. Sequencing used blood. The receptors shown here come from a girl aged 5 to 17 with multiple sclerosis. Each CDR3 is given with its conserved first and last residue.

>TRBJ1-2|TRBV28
CASSPSGTGFGYTF
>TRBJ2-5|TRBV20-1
CSARLTSGQETQYF
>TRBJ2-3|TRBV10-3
CAISEVAGGTDTQYF
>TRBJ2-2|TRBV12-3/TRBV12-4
CASSFTTSGLSGTGELFF
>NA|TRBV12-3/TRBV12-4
CASSLRADNYEQYF
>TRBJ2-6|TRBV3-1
CASSPGTSGRSGANVLTF
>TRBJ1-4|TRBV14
CASSQGLQGPNEKLFF
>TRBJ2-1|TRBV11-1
CASSEQGTSPYNEQFF
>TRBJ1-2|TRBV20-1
CSARGGMGAAGYGYTF
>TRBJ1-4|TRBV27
CASTSGQLNEKLFF
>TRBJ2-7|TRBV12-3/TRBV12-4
CASSSSWVAVYEQYF
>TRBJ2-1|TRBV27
CASSPWGAGGPNEQFF
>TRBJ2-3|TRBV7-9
CASSRAAGRDTQYF
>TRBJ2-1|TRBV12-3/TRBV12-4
CASSLAGVWRELLSYNEQFF
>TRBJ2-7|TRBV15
CATSSSGINEQYF
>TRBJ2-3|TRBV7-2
CASSVLAGVGDTQYF
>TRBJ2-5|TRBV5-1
CASSSNTGSQETQYF
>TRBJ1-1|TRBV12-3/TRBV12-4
CASSLALGQGSTEAFF
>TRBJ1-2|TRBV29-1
CSTSGSGDVYGYTF
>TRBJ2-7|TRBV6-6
CASSYPGQGTYEQYF
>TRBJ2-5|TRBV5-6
CASSLTGDMIGETQYF
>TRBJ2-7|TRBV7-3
CASSLNPSGRSSYEQYF
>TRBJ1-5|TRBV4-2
CASSQEMGTWPQHF
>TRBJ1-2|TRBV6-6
CASSQGSFRYGYTF
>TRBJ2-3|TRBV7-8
CASSSPGQGSTDTQYF
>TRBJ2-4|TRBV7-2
CASSPDAAAGGTKNIQYF
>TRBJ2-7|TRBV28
CASSSGGQQFYEQYF
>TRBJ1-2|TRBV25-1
CACSREGANYGYTF
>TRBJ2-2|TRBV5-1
CASSFLGLANTGELFF
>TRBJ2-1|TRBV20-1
CSAKLAGVDEQFF
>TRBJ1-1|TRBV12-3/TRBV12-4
CASSLGGLRDTEAFF
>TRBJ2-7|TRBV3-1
CASSQDSTSRLRSYEQYF
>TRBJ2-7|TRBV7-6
CASSPREVYEQYF
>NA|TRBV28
CASSSGTRFSYEQYF
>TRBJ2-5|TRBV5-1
CASSTTGQGAGAQYF
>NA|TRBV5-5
CASSHRGDLYEQYF
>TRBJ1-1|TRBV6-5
CASSYLTQGNTEAFF
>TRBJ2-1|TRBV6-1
CAGSEELTRGNEQFF
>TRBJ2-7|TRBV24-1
CATSDSVRAPYEQYF
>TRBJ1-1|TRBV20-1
CSAREDLNTEAFF
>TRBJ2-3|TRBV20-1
CSASTGGLSTDTQYF
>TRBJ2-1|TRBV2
CASLRDQNNEQFF
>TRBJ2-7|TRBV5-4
CATSIGPSYEQYF
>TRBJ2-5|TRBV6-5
CASSPRGEEAQYF
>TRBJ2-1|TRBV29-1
CSVVPQQDEQFF
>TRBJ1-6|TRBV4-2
CASSLNRVSPPHF
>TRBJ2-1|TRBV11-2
CASSLDNEREGRNEQFF
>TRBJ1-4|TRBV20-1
CSAITPDREQEKLFF
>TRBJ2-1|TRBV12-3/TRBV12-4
CASSRTSGSSHEQFF
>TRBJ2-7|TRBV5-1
CASSDGSLEYF
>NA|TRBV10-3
CAISGGSTSGSITEQYF
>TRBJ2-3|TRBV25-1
CASSESFLAGGHRDTQYF
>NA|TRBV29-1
CSVATSGSYEQYF